This T cell receptor (beta chain) was found in a study of cytomegalovirus exposure and HLA in healthy donors. Primers for the PCR totalled 60 Vbeta and 13 Jbeta. Clones were read by immunoSEQ multiplex PCR, and TCRdb kept only the in-frame ones, dropping some. The data hold 85,000 to 130,000 clones, with about 81% observed a single time. Germline V gene sequence: CDR1 GTSNPN, CDR2 SVGIG (reference sequence). The junction had 4 bases not matched to a gene; V was cut back by 4 bases and J by 4 bases. This CDR3 is 13 amino acids long. This TCR derives from a male donor in good health and CMV-seropositive. The sequencing input was PBMCs. This rearrangement joins TRBV30 to TRBJ2-7; 10 nucleotides align to TRBD1. The CDR3 region has the DNA TGTGCCTGGACCAGGACAGGGGGGTACGAGCAGTACTTC. Translating gives CAWTRTGGYEQYF.